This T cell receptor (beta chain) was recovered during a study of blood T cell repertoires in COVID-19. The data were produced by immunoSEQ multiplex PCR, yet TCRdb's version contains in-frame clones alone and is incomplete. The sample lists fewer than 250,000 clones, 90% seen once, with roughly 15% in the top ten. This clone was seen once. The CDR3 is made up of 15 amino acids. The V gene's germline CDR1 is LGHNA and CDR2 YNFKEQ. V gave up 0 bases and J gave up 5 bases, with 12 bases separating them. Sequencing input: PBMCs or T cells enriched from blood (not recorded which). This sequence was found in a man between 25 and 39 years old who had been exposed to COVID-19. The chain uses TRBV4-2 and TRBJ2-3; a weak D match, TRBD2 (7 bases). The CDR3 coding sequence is TGTGCCAGCAGCCAAGATGGGGGGGCGGAAGATACGCAGTATTTT. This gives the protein CASSQDGGAEDTQYF.